This T cell receptor (beta chain) was recorded in a study of technical replicates of blood from four donors. The method was immunoSEQ multiplex PCR; TCRdb's version includes in-frame clones alone and lacks a portion of them. Among about 97,000 clones, approximately 96% were seen once, and the ten largest hold approximately 0.37%. Trimming at V came to 5 bases and at J to 2 bases, leaving 9 bases not matched to a gene. There are 17 residues in the CDR3. Germline V lookup: CDR1 MNHEY, CDR2 SMNVEV (reference sequence). The receptor was derived from a human donor in good health. The chain combines TRBV27 with TRBJ2-3, with 11 bases aligning to TRBD2. The source material was T cells isolated from PBMCs. The CDR3 loop reads CASSKRGLAALTDTQYF. For the CDR3, the DNA is TGTGCCAGCAGTAAAAGGGGACTAGCGGCTCTCACAGATACGCAGTATTTT.